This TCR beta chain was found in a study of shared clonotypes between healthy human individuals. This clone was counted at least ten times. The authors' processing: Sequence data from immunoSEQ were junction-only and lacked quality scores; consequently, filtering differed. Repertoires were generated with immunoSEQ multiplex PCR, while TCRdb's copy carries only in-frame clones and drops some. That table supplies the V and J calls and clone size; D and trimming were determined from the DNA. The data show around 120,000 clones, about 66% seen once. CD45RO+ cells and CCR7-negative CD45RA+ TemRA cells were combined as CD8 memory. CDR3 length: 11 residues.

The source material was memory CD8+ T cells sorted from blood. Subset described: CD45RO+ cells pooled with CCR7-negative TemRA cells. The TCR comes from a woman in her thirties in good health. The genes are TRBV21-1 and TRBJ2-5. TRBJ2-7 matches the DNA end more closely, so the J call is doubtful. TRBV21-1 is a known pseudogene. CDR3 in amino acids: CASSAGDEQYF. In DNA form, the CDR3 reads TGTGCCAGCAGCGCCGGGGACGAGCAGTACTTC.